What follows are 14 T cell receptor beta chains derived from one specimen sequenced in a study of blood T cell repertoires in COVID-19. Profiling relied on immunoSEQ multiplex PCR, and the TCRdb table lists in-frame clones only, not all of them. The sample lists 350,000 or so clones; 88% were seen once. Specimen: PBMCs or T cells enriched from blood (not recorded which). All receptors derive from a woman aged 30 to 39 who had been exposed to COVID-19.

The J gene is TRBJ2-5, the V gene TRBV18; 7 bases line up with TRBD1. The CDR3 spans 15 residues. Germline trimming cut 3 bases from V and 1 base from J; bases unmatched to any gene: 5. The germline V gene encodes CDR1 KGHSH and CDR2 LQKENI. CDR3 DNA sequence: TGTGCCAGCTCACCGAGGACAGGTATCCAAGAGACCCAGTACTTC. Its protein is CASSPRTGIQETQYF.

This chain links TRBV3-1 (or the pseudogene TRBV3-2) with TRBJ1-5; 10 bases map to TRBD1. The CDR3 runs 15 residues. The V gene's germline CDR1 is LGHDT and CDR2 YNNKEL (reference sequence). V dropped 5 bases and J dropped 6; count of bases not matched to a gene: 7. The CDR3 DNA is TGTGCCAGCAGCGCTGAGACAGGGGGCCTTCAGCCCCAGCATTTT. Translation: CASSAETGGLQPQHF.

The chain couples TRBV5-1 to TRBJ1-5; D unresolved. Germline V gene data show CDR1 as SGHRS and CDR2 as YFSETQ. V lost 4 bases to trimming and J lost 3 bases, with 14 bases between them. CDR3 size: 15 residues. The CDR3 here is CASSPDGGINQPQHF. The CDR3, as DNA: TGCGCCAGCAGCCCGGATGGAGGGATCAATCAGCCCCAGCATTTT. The full variable domain, its missing parts supplied by reference TRBV5-1 and TRBJ1-5, is KAGVTQTPRYLIKTRGQQVTLSCSPISGHRSVSWYQQTPGQGLQFLFEYFSETQRNKGNFPGRFSGRQFSNSRSEMNVSTLELGDSALYLCASSPDGGINQPQHFGDGTRLSIL.

At least ten counts were recorded for this clone. The CDR3 DNA follows: TGCGCCAGCAGTGAAGGATCGGCAGGGCACAATGAGCAGTTCTTC. Translated, it gives CASSEGSAGHNEQFF. The chain employs TRBV10-1 and TRBJ2-1; D may be TRBD1 (5 bases). This CDR3 spans 15 amino acids. V dropped 3 bases and J dropped 5 bases, with 14 bases sitting between them. Germline V lookup: CDR1 WNHNN, CDR2 SYGVQD (reference sequence).

This clone showed up just once. This chain joins TRBV20-1 and TRBJ2-7; a possible D gene is TRBD2 (5 bases). Germline V lookup: CDR1 DFQATT, CDR2 SNEGSKA (reference sequence). The CDR3 runs to 11 residues. The germline V and J ends were trimmed by 6 bases and 6 bases, with 12 bases remaining between them. CDR3 amino acids: CSAGDMIEQYF. The CDR3 DNA reads as TGCAGTGCCGGGGATATGATCGAGCAGTACTTC.

This CDR3 is CASSEGQGNGYTF. The DNA of the CDR3 is TGTGCCAGCAGCGAGGGACAGGGTAATGGCTACACCTTC. J is TRBJ1-2 and V is TRBV7-3, with 9 positions matching TRBD1. The trim removed 5 bases at V and 6 bases at J, leaving 4 bases unmatched. The CDR3 has 13 amino acids. From germline, CDR1 is SGHTA and CDR2 FQGTGA.

This clone was counted a single time. This chain joins TRBV7-7 and TRBJ2-5; tentatively, D is TRBD1 (5 bases). CDR1 and CDR2 from the germline V gene are SSHAT and FNYEAQ (reference sequence). The CDR3 has 14 residues. V was pared by 5 bases and J by 2 bases, with 12 bases between. CDR3 nucleotides: TGTGCCAGCAGCCCCCTGGGGCTTCAAGAGACCCAGTACTTC. Its translation: CASSPLGLQETQYF.

The chain uses TRBV7-3 and TRBJ1-1; 8 positions agree with TRBD1. Germline V gene lookup returns CDR1 SGHTA and CDR2 FQGTGA. The junction had 10 bases not matched to a gene; V was cut back by 2 bases and J by 5 bases. The CDR3 spans 16 residues. The CDR3 DNA is TGTGCCAGCAGCTTAGAGGGCGGACAGGGTGCTACTGAAGCTTTCTTT. Amino acid sequence: CASSLEGGQGATEAFF.

This clone was detected once. For the CDR3, the DNA is TGTGCCAGCAGTGTTGGCAGAAATTCACCCCTCCACTTT. Translated, it gives CASSVGRNSPLHF. The gene calls are TRBV2 and TRBJ1-6; D is unclear. Germline V CDR1 and CDR2: SNHLY, FYNNEI. The CDR3 length is 13 residues. Trimming took off 4 bases at V and 7 bases at J, with 8 bases between the two ends.

V is TRBV24-1 and J is TRBJ1-2; D is possibly TRBD1 (5 bases). Trimming cost V 3 bases and J 8 bases, with 18 bases left between them. The CDR3 covers 15 residues. The germline V gene encodes CDR1 KGHDR and CDR2 SFDVKD. Written as DNA, the CDR3 is TGTGCCACCAGTGATCTTCAGGGACTCGGGGGAGGCTACACCTTC. Translated, it gives CATSDLQGLGGGYTF.

This rearrangement joins TRBV10-3 to TRBJ2-5; TRBD2 agrees at 9 bases. Looked up from germline, CDR1 is ENHRY and CDR2 is SYGVKD. Germline trimming cut 3 bases from V and 5 bases from J; bases unmatched to any gene: 7. The CDR3 loop spans 15 amino acids. The CDR3 bases are TGTGCCATCAGTGAAACGGCGGGAGGGCGGGAGACCCAGTACTTC. Translated, it gives CAISETAGGRETQYF.

The CDR3 bases are TGTGCCAGCAGTAAACAGGAAAGCTCCTATAATTCACCCCTCCACTTT. Its protein is CASSKQESSYNSPLHF. The V and J genes are TRBV2 and TRBJ1-6, with a tentative D call TRBD1 (5 bases). The V and J ends lost 5 bases and 0 bases respectively, with 11 bases between them. Germline V gene lookup returns CDR1 SNHLY and CDR2 FYNNEI. This CDR3 is built from 16 residues.

V and J are TRBV11-3 and TRBJ1-2; TRBD1 matches at 10 bases. The germline V gene encodes CDR1 SGHNT and CDR2 YENEEA. With V trimmed by 3 bases and J by 4 bases, 2 bases remained unmatched. There are 14 residues in the CDR3. CDR3 DNA sequence: TGTGCCAGCAGCTTGGGACAGGGGCCCTATGGCTACACCTTC. Protein sequence: CASSLGQGPYGYTF. Full variable domain (missing parts from reference TRBV11-3 and TRBJ1-2): EAGVVQSPRYKIIEKKQPVAFWCNPISGHNTLYWYLQNLGQGPELLIRYENEEAVDDSQLPKDRFSAERLKGVDSTLKIQPAELGDSAVYLCASSLGQGPYGYTFGSGTRLTVV.

The CDR3 sequence: CASSLERGGFETQYF. The CDR3 region has the DNA TGCGCCAGCAGCTTGGAGCGGGGTGGTTTTGAGACCCAGTACTTC. The chain has TRBV5-1 and TRBJ2-5, with 7 bases lining up with TRBD2. The CDR3 runs 15 residues. The germline V gene has CDR1 SGHRS and CDR2 YFSETQ. Trimming cost V 0 bases and J 5 bases; bases outside gene matches: 7.